Below are 4 T cell receptor beta chains sequenced from a single sample in a study of control samples from healthy donors and cancer patients. Sequenced by immunoSEQ multiplex PCR; TCRdb stores in-frame clones only, minus some. The profile covers 150,000 to 180,000 clones, with approximately 94% appearing a single time and approximately 6% taken by the ten largest. The sample was blood. The source of these receptors is a man aged 40-49 years in good health.

This rearrangement joins TRBV11-2 to TRBJ1-5; D not resolved. The CDR3 has 15 amino acids. CDR1 and CDR2 from the germline V gene are SGHAT and FQNNGV. Trimming removed 0 bases at V and 4 bases at J, with 10 bases between. CDR3 protein: CASSLDGVWNQPQHF. CDR3 nucleotide sequence: TGTGCCAGCAGCTTAGATGGGGTCTGGAATCAGCCCCAGCATTTT.

The V call is TRBV5-6, the J call TRBJ1-1, with D unresolved. The CDR3 is made up of 13 amino acids. Germline V gene sequence: CDR1 SGHDT, CDR2 YYEEEE. The V end lost 1 base, the J end lost 6 bases, and 10 bases lay between the germline ends. As DNA, the CDR3 is TGTGCCAGCAGCTTGAATAGGAGGGCTGAAGCTTTCTTT. It specifies CASSLNRRAEAFF.

The gene calls are TRBV11-2 and TRBJ2-7, with D perhaps TRBD1 (5 bases). This CDR3 has 14 residues. The germline V gene has CDR1 SGHAT and CDR2 FQNNGV. V lost 1 base and J lost 3, with 10 bases in between. CDR3 loop: CASSLGAGNYEQYF. CDR3 sequence (DNA): TGTGCCAGCAGCTTAGGGGCAGGGAACTACGAGCAGTACTTC.

J is TRBJ1-4 and V is TRBV28; weak D call: TRBD1 (5 bases). The germline CDR1 and CDR2 sequences are MDHEN and SYDVKM. CDR3 length: 13 amino acids. V was pared by 7 bases and J by 4 bases, with 10 bases between. The CDR3 protein is CASTPGGNEKLFF. CDR3 nucleotide sequence: TGTGCCAGCACCCCGGGGGGTAATGAAAAACTGTTTTTT.